The 5 T cell receptor beta chains given below trace back to one sample, sequenced in a study of T-cell reconstitution after alpha-beta-depleted transplantation in children. The TCRbeta library was prepared with unique molecular identifiers. Via MiXCR, TCRdb re-called the PCR reads, giving one row per CDR3 protein. This sample has about 300,000 distinct CDR3 sequences, with 10% found just once. Sequencing used PBMCs, obtained before TCRalphabeta/CD19-depleted stem cell transplant. All receptors come from a boy younger than two with acute myeloid leukemia, due to receive a stem cell transplant.

In this sample, this clonotype turned up a few times. The rearrangement uses TRBV7-7 and TRBJ2-3; 7 bases align to TRBD2. Germline trimming cut 0 bases from V and 3 bases from J; bases unmatched to any gene: 3. Germline values: CDR1 SSHAT, CDR2 FNYEAQ (reference sequence). There are 15 residues in the CDR3. The CDR3 DNA reads TGTGCCAGCAGCTTAGCGGTGGGGGGGACAGATACGCAGTATTTT. This translates into CASSLAVGGTDTQYF.

This clonotype has ten or more counts. The chain is built from TRBV7-9 and TRBJ2-3; 9 bases are shared with TRBD1. This CDR3 comprises 14 residues. Germline values: CDR1 SEHNR, CDR2 FQNEAQ (reference sequence). With V trimmed by 3 bases and J by 4 bases, 2 bases remained unmatched. CDR3 nucleotides: TGTGCCAGCAGCTTCTGGACAGGGGCAGATACGCAGTATTTT. Amino acids: CASSFWTGADTQYF.

This clonotype was picked up many times. The rearrangement joins TRBV21-1 to TRBJ2-7; the table calls TRBD1, which could not be checked here. TRBV21-1 constitutes a pseudogene. CDR3 length: 15 residues. CDR3 region: CASSKALAGTYEQYF. As DNA, the CDR3 is TGTGCCAGCAGCAAAGCGCTAGCAGGGACCTACGAGCAGTACTTC.

This clonotype was picked up many times. The chain combines TRBV12-3 or TRBV12-4 with TRBJ1-2, with D unclear. The germline V and J ends were trimmed by 3 bases and 2 bases, with 7 bases remaining between them. The CDR3 has 13 amino acids. This CDR3 reads CASSFKGNYGYTF. The CDR3 DNA follows: TGTGCCAGCAGTTTTAAGGGAAACTATGGCTACACCTTC.

This clonotype was seen only a few times. The chain recombines TRBV5-4 with TRBJ1-4; D gene uncertain. The CDR3 totals 16 residues. Germline lookup yields CDR1 SGHNT and CDR2 YYREEE (reference sequence). Trimming removed 5 bases from V and 4 bases from J, with 18 bases in between. CDR3 residues: CASSPGRTGHNEKLFF. CDR3 coding DNA: TGTGCCAGCAGTCCCGGACGGACTGGGCATAATGAAAAACTGTTTTTT.